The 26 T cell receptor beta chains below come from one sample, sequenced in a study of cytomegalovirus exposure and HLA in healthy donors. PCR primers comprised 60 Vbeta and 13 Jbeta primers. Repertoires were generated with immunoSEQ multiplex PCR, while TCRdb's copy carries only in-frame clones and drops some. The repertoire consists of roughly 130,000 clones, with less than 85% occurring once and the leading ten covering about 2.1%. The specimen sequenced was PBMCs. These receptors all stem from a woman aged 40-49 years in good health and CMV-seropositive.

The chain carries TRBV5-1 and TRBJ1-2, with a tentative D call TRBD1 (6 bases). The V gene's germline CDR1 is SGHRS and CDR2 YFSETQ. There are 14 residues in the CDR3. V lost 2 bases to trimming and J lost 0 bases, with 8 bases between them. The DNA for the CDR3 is TGCGCCAGCAGCTTTGGACAGTCTAACTATGGCTACACCTTC. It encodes CASSFGQSNYGYTF. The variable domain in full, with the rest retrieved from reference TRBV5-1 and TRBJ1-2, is KAGVTQTPRYLIKTRGQQVTLSCSPISGHRSVSWYQQTPGQGLQFLFEYFSETQRNKGNFPGRFSGRQFSNSRSEMNVSTLELGDSALYLCASSFGQSNYGYTFGSGTRLTVV.

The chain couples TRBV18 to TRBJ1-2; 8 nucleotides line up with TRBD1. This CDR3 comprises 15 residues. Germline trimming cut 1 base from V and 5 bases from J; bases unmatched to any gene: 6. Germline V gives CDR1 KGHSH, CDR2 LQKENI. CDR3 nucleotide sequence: TGTGCCAGCTCACCACGCAACAGGGGGGATTATGGCTACACCTTC. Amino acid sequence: CASSPRNRGDYGYTF.

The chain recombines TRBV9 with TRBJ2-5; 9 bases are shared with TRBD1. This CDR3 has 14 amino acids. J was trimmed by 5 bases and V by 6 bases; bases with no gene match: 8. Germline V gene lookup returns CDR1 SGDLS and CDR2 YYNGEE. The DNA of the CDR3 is TGTGCCAGCACCAACAGGGGGCTCGGGGAGACCCAGTACTTC. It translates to CASTNRGLGETQYF. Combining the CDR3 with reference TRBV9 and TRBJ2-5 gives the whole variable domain DSGVTQTPKHLITATGQRVTLRCSPRSGDLSVYWYQQSLDQGLQFLIQYYNGEERAKGNILERFSAQQFPDLHSELNLSSLELGDSALYFCASTNRGLGETQYFGPGTRLLVL.

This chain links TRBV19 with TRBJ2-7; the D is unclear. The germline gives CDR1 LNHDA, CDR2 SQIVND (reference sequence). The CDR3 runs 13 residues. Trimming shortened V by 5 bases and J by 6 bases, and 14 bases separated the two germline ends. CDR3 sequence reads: CASSPEVLAEQYF. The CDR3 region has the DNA TGTGCCAGTAGTCCAGAGGTCCTGGCCGAGCAGTACTTC. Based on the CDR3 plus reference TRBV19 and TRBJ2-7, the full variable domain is DGGITQSPKYLFRKEGQNVTLSCEQNLNHDAMYWYRQDPGQGLRLIYYSQIVNDFQKGDIAEGYSVSREKKESFPLTVTSAQKNPTAFYLCASSPEVLAEQYFGPGTRLTVT.

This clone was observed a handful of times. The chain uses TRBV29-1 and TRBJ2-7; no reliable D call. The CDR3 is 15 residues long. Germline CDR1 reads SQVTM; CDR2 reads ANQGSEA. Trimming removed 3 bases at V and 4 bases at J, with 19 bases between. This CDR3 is CSVELVADALYEQYF. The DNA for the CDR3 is TGCAGCGTTGAGCTGGTAGCAGATGCGTTATACGAGCAGTACTTC.

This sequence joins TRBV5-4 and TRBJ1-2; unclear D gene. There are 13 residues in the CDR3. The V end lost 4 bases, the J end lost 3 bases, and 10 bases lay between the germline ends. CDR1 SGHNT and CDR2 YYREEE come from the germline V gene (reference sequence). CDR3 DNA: TGTGCCAGCAGCACCCCGGAGCACTATGGCTACACCTTC. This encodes CASSTPEHYGYTF.

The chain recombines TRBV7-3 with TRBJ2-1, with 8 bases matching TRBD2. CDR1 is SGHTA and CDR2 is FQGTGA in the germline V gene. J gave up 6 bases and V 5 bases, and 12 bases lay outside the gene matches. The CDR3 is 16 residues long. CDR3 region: CASSPTVGRGVNEQFF. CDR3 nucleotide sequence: TGTGCCAGCAGCCCTACCGTTGGGCGGGGGGTCAATGAGCAGTTCTTC.

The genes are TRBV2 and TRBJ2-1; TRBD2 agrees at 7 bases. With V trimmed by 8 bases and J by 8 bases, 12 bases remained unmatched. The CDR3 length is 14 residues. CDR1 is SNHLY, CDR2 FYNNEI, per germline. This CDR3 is CASFVGGWEDEQFF. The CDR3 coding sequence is TGTGCCAGCTTCGTCGGGGGGTGGGAGGATGAGCAGTTCTTC.

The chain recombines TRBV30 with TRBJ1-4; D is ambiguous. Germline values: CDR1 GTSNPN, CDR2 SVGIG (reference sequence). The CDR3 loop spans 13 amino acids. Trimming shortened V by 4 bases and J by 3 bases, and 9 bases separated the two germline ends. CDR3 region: CAWNRGSNEKLFF. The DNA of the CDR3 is TGTGCCTGGAACCGGGGTTCTAATGAAAAACTGTTTTTT.

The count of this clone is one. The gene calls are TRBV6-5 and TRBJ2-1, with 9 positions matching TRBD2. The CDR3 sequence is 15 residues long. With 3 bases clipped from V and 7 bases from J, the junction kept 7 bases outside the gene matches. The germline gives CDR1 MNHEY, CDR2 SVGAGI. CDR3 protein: CASSYLREGNNEQFF. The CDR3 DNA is TGTGCCAGCAGTTATTTGCGGGAGGGCAATAATGAGCAGTTCTTC.

CDR3 in amino acids: CASSSTGGAWDEQFF. CDR3 DNA: TGTGCCAGCAGTTCTACAGGGGGGGCCTGGGATGAGCAGTTCTTC. The chain combines TRBV7-7 with TRBJ2-1, with a possible D match to TRBD1 (8 bases). Looked up from germline, CDR1 is SSHAT and CDR2 is FNYEAQ (reference sequence). V lost 6 bases and J 8 bases, leaving 20 bases between the germline ends. CDR3 length: 15 amino acids.

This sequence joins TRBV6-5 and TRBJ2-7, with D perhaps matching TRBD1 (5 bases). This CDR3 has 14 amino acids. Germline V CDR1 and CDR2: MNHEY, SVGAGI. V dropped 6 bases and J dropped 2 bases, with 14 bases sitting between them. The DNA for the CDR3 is TGTGCCAGCAGCCGGACATCCAACACCTACGAGCAGTACTTC. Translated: CASSRTSNTYEQYF.

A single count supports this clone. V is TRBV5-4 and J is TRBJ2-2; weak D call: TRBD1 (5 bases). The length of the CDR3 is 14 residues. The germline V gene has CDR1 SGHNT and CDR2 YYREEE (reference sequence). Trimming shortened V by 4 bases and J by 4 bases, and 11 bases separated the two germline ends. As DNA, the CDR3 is TGTGCCAGCAGCCTTCCAGGGTCCACCGGGGAGCTGTTTTTT. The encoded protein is CASSLPGSTGELFF.

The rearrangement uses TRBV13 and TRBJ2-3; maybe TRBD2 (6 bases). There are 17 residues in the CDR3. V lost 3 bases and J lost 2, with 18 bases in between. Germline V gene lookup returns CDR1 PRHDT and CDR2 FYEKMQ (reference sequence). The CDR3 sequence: CASSFYSVSGLTDTQYF. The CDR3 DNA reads TGTGCCAGCAGCTTTTATTCGGTTAGCGGCCTCACAGATACGCAGTATTTT. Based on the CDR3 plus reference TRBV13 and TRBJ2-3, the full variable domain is AAGVIQSPRHLIKEKRETATLKCYPIPRHDTVYWYQQGPGQDPQFLISFYEKMQSDKGSIPDRFSAQQFSDYHSELNMSSLELGDSALYFCASSFYSVSGLTDTQYFGPGTRLTVL.

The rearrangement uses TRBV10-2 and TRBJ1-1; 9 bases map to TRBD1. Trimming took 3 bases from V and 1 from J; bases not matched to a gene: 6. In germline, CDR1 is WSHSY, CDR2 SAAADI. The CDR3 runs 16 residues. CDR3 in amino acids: CASSELGQGTNTEAFF. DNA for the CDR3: TGCGCCAGCAGTGAATTAGGACAGGGGACGAACACTGAAGCTTTCTTT.

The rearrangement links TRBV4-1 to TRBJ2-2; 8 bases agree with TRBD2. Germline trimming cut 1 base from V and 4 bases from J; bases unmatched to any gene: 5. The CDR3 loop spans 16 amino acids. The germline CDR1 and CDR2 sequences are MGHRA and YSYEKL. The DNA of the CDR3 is TGCGCCAGCAGCCAAGGTCACGGGGGGGTCACCGGGGAGCTGTTTTTT. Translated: CASSQGHGGVTGELFF.

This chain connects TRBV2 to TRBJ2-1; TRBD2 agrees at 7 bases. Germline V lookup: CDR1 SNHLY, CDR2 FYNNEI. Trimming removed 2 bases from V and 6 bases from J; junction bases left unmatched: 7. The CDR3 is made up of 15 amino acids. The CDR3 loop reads CASSERPGRGNEQFF. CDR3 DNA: TGTGCCAGCAGTGAAAGGCCAGGGAGGGGCAATGAGCAGTTCTTC.

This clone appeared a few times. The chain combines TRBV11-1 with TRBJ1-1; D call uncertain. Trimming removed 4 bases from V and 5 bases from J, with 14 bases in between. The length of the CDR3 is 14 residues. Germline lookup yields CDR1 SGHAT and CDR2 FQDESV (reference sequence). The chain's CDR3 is CASSSGEGRTEAFF. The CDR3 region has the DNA TGTGCCAGCAGCTCGGGAGAGGGAAGGACTGAAGCTTTCTTT.

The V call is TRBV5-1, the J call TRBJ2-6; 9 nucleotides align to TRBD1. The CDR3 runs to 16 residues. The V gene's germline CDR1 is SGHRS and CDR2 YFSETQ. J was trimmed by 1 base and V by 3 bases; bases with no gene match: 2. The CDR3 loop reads CASSSTGGSGANVLTF. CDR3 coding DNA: TGCGCCAGCAGCTCGACAGGGGGGTCTGGGGCCAACGTCCTGACTTTC.

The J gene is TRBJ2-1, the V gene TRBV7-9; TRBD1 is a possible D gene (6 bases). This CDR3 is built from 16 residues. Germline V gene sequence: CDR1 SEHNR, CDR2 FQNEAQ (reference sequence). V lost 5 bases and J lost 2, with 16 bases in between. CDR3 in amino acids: CASSPGGSGPYNEQFF. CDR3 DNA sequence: TGTGCCAGCAGCCCTGGGGGCTCGGGACCCTACAATGAGCAGTTCTTC.

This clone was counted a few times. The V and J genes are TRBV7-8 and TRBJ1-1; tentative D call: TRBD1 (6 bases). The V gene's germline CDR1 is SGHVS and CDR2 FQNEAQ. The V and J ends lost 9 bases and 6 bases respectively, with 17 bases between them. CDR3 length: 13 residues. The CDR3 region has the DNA TGTGCCAGTACCATACAGGGCGGTTCTGAAGCTTTCTTT. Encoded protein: CASTIQGGSEAFF. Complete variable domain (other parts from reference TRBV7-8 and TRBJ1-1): GAGVSQSPRYKVAKRGQDVALRCDPISGHVSLFWYQQALGQGPEFLTYFQNEAQLDKSGLPSDRFFAERPEGSVSTLKIQRTQQEDSAVYLCASTIQGGSEAFFGQGTRLTVV.

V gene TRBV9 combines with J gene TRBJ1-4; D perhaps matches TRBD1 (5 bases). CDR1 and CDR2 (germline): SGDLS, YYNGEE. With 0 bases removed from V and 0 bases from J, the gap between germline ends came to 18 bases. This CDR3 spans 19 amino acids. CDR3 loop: CASSVGGGARGSTNEKLFF. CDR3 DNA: TGTGCCAGCAGCGTAGGAGGAGGGGCGCGAGGCTCAACTAATGAAAAACTGTTTTTT.

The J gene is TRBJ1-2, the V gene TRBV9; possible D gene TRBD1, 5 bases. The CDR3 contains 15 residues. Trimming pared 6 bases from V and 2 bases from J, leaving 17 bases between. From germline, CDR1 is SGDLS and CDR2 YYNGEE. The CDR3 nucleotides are TGTGCCAGCAAGCCGCAAGGGGCCATAAACTATGGCTACACCTTC. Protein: CASKPQGAINYGYTF.

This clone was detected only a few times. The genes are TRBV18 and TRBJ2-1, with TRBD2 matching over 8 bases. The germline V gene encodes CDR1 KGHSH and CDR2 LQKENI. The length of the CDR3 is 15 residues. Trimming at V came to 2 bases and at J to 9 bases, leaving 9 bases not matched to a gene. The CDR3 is CASSPSRERGLEQFF. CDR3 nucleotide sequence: TGTGCCAGCTCACCATCGAGAGAGCGGGGGCTTGAGCAGTTCTTC.

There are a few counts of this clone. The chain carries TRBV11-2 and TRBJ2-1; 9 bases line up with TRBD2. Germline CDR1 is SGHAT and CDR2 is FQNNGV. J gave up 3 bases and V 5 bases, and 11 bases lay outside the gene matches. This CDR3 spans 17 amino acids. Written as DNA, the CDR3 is TGTGCCAGCAGCCCCCCGGGGGCGCGGGAGGGCTACAATGAGCAGTTCTTC. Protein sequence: CASSPPGAREGYNEQFF.

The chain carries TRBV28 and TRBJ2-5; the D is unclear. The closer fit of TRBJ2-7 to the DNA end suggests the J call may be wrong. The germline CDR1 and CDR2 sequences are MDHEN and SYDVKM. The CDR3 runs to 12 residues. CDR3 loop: CASSPTTREQYF. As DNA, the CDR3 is TGTGCCAGCAGTCCTACGACTCGCGAGCAGTACTTC.